The 30 T cell receptor beta chains listed next were all sequenced from one sample in a study of T cells after yellow fever vaccination. TCRdb re-called the 5' RACE reads with MiXCR, one entry per CDR3 protein. The sample records fewer than 500,000 distinct CDR3 sequences, 18% being singletons. The sequencing here drew on PBMCs, taken before the yellow fever booster vaccination. Receptors were obtained from a man aged 18-30 years who received the YFV17D yellow fever vaccine.

The chain carries TRBV19 and TRBJ1-2; D perhaps matches TRBD1 (6 bases). Germline loops: CDR1 LNHDA, CDR2 SQIVND (reference sequence). V gave up 5 bases and J gave up 8 bases, with 18 bases separating them. The CDR3 has 14 residues. This CDR3 reads CASSRAGGPFGYTF. The CDR3 DNA reads as TGTGCCAGTAGTCGCGCCGGGGGGCCCTTCGGCTACACCTTC.

The chain couples TRBV27 to TRBJ1-5, with D hard to call. Trimming removed 3 bases at V and 6 bases at J, with 9 bases between. The CDR3 contains 13 residues. In germline, CDR1 is MNHEY, CDR2 SMNVEV (reference sequence). The CDR3 loop reads CASSLVNGQPQHF. CDR3 coding DNA: TGTGCCAGCAGTTTGGTGAATGGTCAGCCCCAGCATTTT.

This clonotype is termed medium-sized. The rearrangement joins TRBV11-2 to TRBJ1-2; 7 nucleotides match TRBD1. The germline V gene encodes CDR1 SGHAT and CDR2 FQNNGV. This CDR3 has 13 residues. The V and J ends lost 5 bases and 3 bases, in that order; junction bases with no gene match: 3. The CDR3 sequence: CASSPGQDYGYTF. CDR3 sequence (DNA): TGTGCCAGCAGCCCTGGACAGGACTATGGCTACACCTTC.

The chain links TRBV7-9 to TRBJ2-7; no firm D call. Germline values: CDR1 SEHNR, CDR2 FQNEAQ (reference sequence). The CDR3 sequence is 14 residues long. Between the trimmed V and J ends, which lost 5 bases and 4 bases, there was a span of 15 bases. CDR3 in DNA: TGTGCCAGCAGCAAAGAGATGGGGATATACGAGCAGTACGTC. Its protein is CASSKEMGIYEQYV.

This clonotype occurred a few times. The rearrangement joins TRBV7-3 to TRBJ2-3; D ambiguous. Germline V gene lookup returns CDR1 SGHTA and CDR2 FQGTGA. The V gene lost 7 bases and the J gene lost 2 bases, with 22 bases spanning the gap. The CDR3 length is 17 residues. CDR3 bases: TGTGCCAGCACCGACCGGTTAGACTTCCATTACACAGATACGCAGTATTTT. This gives the protein CASTDRLDFHYTDTQYF.

The V call is TRBV20-1, the J call TRBJ2-3; no reliable D call. Germline assignment: CDR1 DFQATT and CDR2 SNEGSKA (reference sequence). The V gene lost 4 bases and the J gene lost 5 bases, with 7 bases spanning the gap. This CDR3 contains 11 residues. This chain's CDR3 is CSATPVDTQYF. For the CDR3, the DNA is TGCAGTGCTACCCCGGTAGATACGCAGTATTTT.

A few counts support this clonotype. DNA for the CDR3: TGTGCCATCAGTGAGTACGGGGACACTACTGAAGCTTTCTTT. It codes for CAISEYGDTTEAFF. The rearrangement uses TRBV10-3 and TRBJ1-1, with TRBD1 as a possible D gene (6 bases). The CDR3 runs to 14 residues. V shed 1 base and J shed 5 bases, with 11 bases lying between them. Germline V gene data show CDR1 as ENHRY and CDR2 as SYGVKD.

This clonotype was observed at least ten times. This chain links TRBV7-2 with TRBJ2-5; perhaps D is TRBD1 or TRBD2 (5 bases each). The CDR3 spans 16 residues. From germline, CDR1 is SGHTA and CDR2 FQGNSA. V was pared by 1 base and J by 4 bases, with 16 bases between. The DNA for the CDR3 is TGTGCCAGCAGCTTAGTTGGGACGCAAAAAGTAGAGACCCAGTACTTC. It yields the protein CASSLVGTQKVETQYF. Combining the CDR3 with reference TRBV7-2 and TRBJ2-5 gives the whole variable domain GAGVSQSPSNKVTEKGKDVELRCDPISGHTALYWYRQSLGQGLEFLIYFQGNSAPDKSGLPSDRFSAERTGGSVSTLTIQRTQQEDSAVYLCASSLVGTQKVETQYFGPGTRLLVL.

This clonotype was counted between two and nine times. The rearrangement links TRBV29-1 to TRBJ2-5, with a tentative D call TRBD2 (5 bases). The CDR3 is 15 amino acids. The V end was cut by 6 bases, the J end by 0 bases, with 17 bases between. The germline V gene encodes CDR1 SQVTM and CDR2 ANQGSEA. The DNA for the CDR3 is TGCAGCGTGACTAATCGAGTAGGGTACCAAGAGACCCAGTACTTC. Its protein is CSVTNRVGYQETQYF.

The V gene is TRBV20-1, the J gene TRBJ2-7; 9 bases are a match to TRBD1. Germline CDR1 and CDR2: DFQATT and SNEGSKA (reference sequence). V was clipped by 0 bases and J by 6 bases; unmatched bases: 9. The CDR3 is made up of 15 amino acids. The DNA of the CDR3 is TGCAGTGCTAGAGAAGGGTTTAGGGACAGGGCCGAGCAGTACTTC. Protein product: CSAREGFRDRAEQYF.

This chain connects TRBV6-1 to TRBJ2-3; TRBD1 matches at 7 bases. This CDR3 contains 14 residues. Germline V gives CDR1 MNHNS, CDR2 SASEGT. V dropped 8 bases and J dropped 4; count of bases not matched to a gene: 9. DNA for the CDR3: TGTGCCAGCCAACTAGGACAGGAATCAGATACGCAGTATTTT. Amino acid sequence: CASQLGQESDTQYF.

V usage is TRBV3-1 and J usage is TRBJ2-2, with D possibly called TRBD1 or TRBD2 (5 bases each). The CDR3 loop spans 15 amino acids. Trimming stripped 1 base from V and 3 bases from J, with 9 bases between. From germline, CDR1 is LGHDT and CDR2 YNNKEL (reference sequence). This CDR3 reads CASSQGGADTGELFF. The CDR3 DNA sequence: TGTGCCAGCAGCCAAGGAGGGGCCGACACCGGGGAGCTGTTTTTT.

This clonotype was seen more than once but under ten times. The rearrangement links TRBV29-1 to TRBJ2-7; 7 bases agree with TRBD1. Trimming at V came to 3 bases and at J to 0 bases, leaving 5 bases not matched to a gene. Per the germline V gene, CDR1 is SQVTM and CDR2 is ANQGSEA. The CDR3 totals 14 residues. The CDR3 loop is CSVESTGSSYEQYF. CDR3 coding DNA: TGCAGCGTTGAGTCGACAGGGAGCTCCTACGAGCAGTACTTC.

This clonotype turned up a few times. The chain combines TRBV6-2 or TRBV6-3 with TRBJ2-1; TRBD2 is a possible D gene (5 bases). The CDR3 is made up of 12 amino acids. CDR1 is MNHEY, CDR2 SVGEGT, per germline. V lost 7 bases and J lost 6, with 10 bases in between. CDR3: CASTGKGNEQFF. The CDR3 DNA follows: TGTGCCAGCACGGGGAAGGGCAATGAGCAGTTCTTC.

This clonotype was seen more than once but under ten times. The chain uses TRBV7-6 and TRBJ2-5; D remains unclear. Trimming removed 4 bases from V and 4 bases from J, with 10 bases in between. The CDR3 has 13 amino acids. Germline loops: CDR1 SGHVS, CDR2 FNYEAQ. CDR3 coding DNA: TGTGCCAGCAGCTGGGGTTGGGGAGAGACCCAGTACTTC. This encodes CASSWGWGETQYF.

This clonotype was seen many times. V and J are TRBV6-5 and TRBJ1-5; TRBD1 matches at 7 bases. V gave up 10 bases and J gave up 3 bases; unmatched junction bases: 6. Germline-derived CDR1 and CDR2 are MNHEY and SVGAGI. This CDR3 is 13 amino acids long. Here the CDR3 DNA reads TGTGCCACTTCGGGACAGAACAATCAGCCCCAGCATTTT. It is translated as CATSGQNNQPQHF.

The chain combines TRBV5-1 with TRBJ2-2; no definite D call. Trimming shortened V by 6 bases and J by 6 bases, and 9 bases separated the two germline ends. Germline V lookup: CDR1 SGHRS, CDR2 YFSETQ. The CDR3 is 12 residues long. The CDR3 spells CASNYPPGELFF. The DNA of the CDR3 is TGCGCCAGCAACTACCCTCCCGGGGAGCTGTTTTTT.

This chain connects TRBV6-2 or TRBV6-3 to TRBJ1-4; no firm D call. Germline lookup yields CDR1 MNHEY and CDR2 SVGEGT. This CDR3 contains 15 residues. V was clipped by 6 bases and J by 0 bases, with 11 bases between them. CDR3 loop: CASRAQGTTNEKLFF. The DNA of the CDR3 is TGTGCCAGCAGGGCCCAAGGGACAACTAATGAAAAACTGTTTTTT.

This clonotype was detected a few times. The genes are TRBV27 and TRBJ1-2, with D perhaps matching TRBD1 (6 bases). In germline, CDR1 is MNHEY, CDR2 SMNVEV (reference sequence). The CDR3 sequence is 14 residues long. V lost 2 bases and J lost 4, with 11 bases in between. The CDR3 DNA is TGTGCCAGCAGTTTACACAGGGTCGGCTATGGCTACACCTTC. Amino acids: CASSLHRVGYGYTF.

This clonotype was seen more than once but under ten times. Because the CDR3's place on the DNA is in doubt, the DNA is left out and the CDR3 is given as listed by TCRdb. The genes are TRBV6-2 or TRBV6-3 and TRBJ1-1. The CDR3 totals 13 residues, both ends included. Germline lookup yields CDR1 MNHEY and CDR2 SVGEGT. The CDR3 sequence: CASILEMNTEAFF.

This sequence joins TRBV29-1 and TRBJ2-7; TRBD1 aligns across 7 bases. CDR3 length equals 14 residues. CDR1 is SQVTM, CDR2 ANQGSEA, per germline. V was clipped by 7 bases and J by 0 bases; unmatched bases: 9. CDR3 in DNA: TGCAGCGGACGGGACAGCATTAACTCCTACGAGCAGTACTTC. Encoded protein: CSGRDSINSYEQYF.

V gene TRBV4-1 combines with J gene TRBJ2-5, with a tentative D call TRBD1 (6 bases). This CDR3 is built from 16 residues. Germline V lookup: CDR1 MGHRA, CDR2 YSYEKL. V dropped 1 base and J dropped 2 bases, with 14 bases sitting between them. The CDR3 bases are TGCGCCAGCAGCCAAGGAACAGGGCGCGAACAAGAGACCCAGTACTTC. Its protein is CASSQGTGREQETQYF.

J is TRBJ1-5 and V is TRBV12-3 or TRBV12-4; TRBD1 matches at 7 bases. This CDR3 region has 15 residues. J lost 2 bases, V lost 6 bases, and 7 bases had no gene match. The CDR3 DNA reads as TGTGCCAGCAGAAAACAGGGGTTGGGCAATCAGCCCCAGCATTTT. Protein: CASRKQGLGNQPQHF.

This clonotype has just a few counts. The V call is TRBV20-1, the J call TRBJ2-6, with 8 bases that match TRBD1. The CDR3 contains 18 residues. Trimming cost V 0 bases and J 0 bases; bases outside gene matches: 7. Germline V CDR1 and CDR2: DFQATT, SNEGSKA (reference sequence). CDR3 amino acids: CSAREVRTGSSGANVLTF. In DNA form, the CDR3 reads TGCAGTGCTAGAGAAGTAAGGACAGGGAGCTCTGGGGCCAACGTCCTGACTTTC.

In its sample, this clonotype was seen a few times. The V call is TRBV3-1, the J call TRBJ2-1; 11 positions match TRBD2. V lost 4 bases to trimming and J lost 7 bases; unmatched junction nucleotides: 12. The germline CDR1 and CDR2 sequences are LGHDT and YNNKEL (reference sequence). The CDR3 is 17 amino acids. The CDR3 protein is CASSPLIGTSGTNEQFF. In nucleotides, the CDR3 is TGTGCCAGCAGCCCCTTGATCGGGACTAGCGGTACAAATGAGCAGTTCTTC.

The sample holds a few counts of this clonotype. The chain is built from TRBV4-2 and TRBJ2-3; D is perhaps TRBD2 (5 bases). Germline CDR1 and CDR2: LGHNA and YNFKEQ. The CDR3 extends over 16 amino acids. V shed 1 base and J shed 1 base, with 12 bases lying between them. This CDR3 is CASSQGIAPGTDTQYF. The CDR3 region has the DNA TGTGCCAGCAGCCAAGGGATAGCGCCGGGCACAGATACGCAGTATTTT.

This CDR3 is CASSRTQGELFF. The CDR3 DNA reads as TGTGCCAGCAGCAGAACACAAGGGGAGCTGTTTTTT. The V gene is TRBV7-3, the J gene TRBJ2-2, with D unresolved. This CDR3 has 12 residues. The ends were cut back, 5 bases at V and 8 bases at J, with 9 bases in the middle. CDR1 is SGHTA and CDR2 is FQGTGA in the germline V gene.

This clonotype was counted between two and nine times. The chain links TRBV12-3 or TRBV12-4 to TRBJ2-2; unclear D gene. The CDR3 sequence is 14 residues long. The ends were cut back, 5 bases at V and 1 base at J, with 8 bases in the middle. The chain's CDR3 is CASSLQMNTGELFF. CDR3 sequence (DNA): TGTGCCAGCAGTCTACAGATGAACACCGGGGAGCTGTTTTTT.

The V gene is TRBV7-9, the J gene TRBJ2-3, with a possible D match to TRBD2 (6 bases). The germline gives CDR1 SEHNR, CDR2 FQNEAQ (reference sequence). The CDR3 spans 15 residues. With 6 bases removed from V and 2 bases from J, the gap between germline ends came to 15 bases. The CDR3 nucleotides are TGTGCCAGCAGGCACCCCGGGACTGACACAGATACGCAGTATTTT. Amino acid sequence: CASRHPGTDTDTQYF.

The chain couples TRBV20-1 to TRBJ2-1; a possible D gene is TRBD1 (6 bases). Germline V gene lookup returns CDR1 DFQATT and CDR2 SNEGSKA (reference sequence). Trimming left V 2 bases short and J 0 bases short, with 8 bases between. The CDR3 extends over 14 amino acids. The CDR3: CSARPGHSYNEQFF. The DNA for the CDR3 is TGCAGTGCTAGACCGGGACACTCCTACAATGAGCAGTTCTTC.